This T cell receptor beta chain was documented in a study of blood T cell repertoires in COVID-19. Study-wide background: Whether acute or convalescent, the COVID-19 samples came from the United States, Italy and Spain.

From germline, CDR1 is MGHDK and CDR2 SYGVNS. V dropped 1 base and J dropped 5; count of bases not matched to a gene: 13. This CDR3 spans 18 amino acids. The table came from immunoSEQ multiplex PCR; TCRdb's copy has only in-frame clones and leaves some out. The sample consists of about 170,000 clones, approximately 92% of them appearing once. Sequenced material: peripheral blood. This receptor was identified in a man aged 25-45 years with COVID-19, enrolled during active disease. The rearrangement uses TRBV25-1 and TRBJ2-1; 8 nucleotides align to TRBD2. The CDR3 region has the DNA TGTGCCAGCAGTGAATTTGGGGGCCTGGCGGGGGGAGACAATGAGCAGTTCTTC. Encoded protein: CASSEFGGLAGGDNEQFF.